The rows below give T cell receptor beta chains drawn from one sample of a study of cytomegalovirus exposure and HLA in healthy donors. Data came from immunoSEQ multiplex PCR; TCRdb stores just in-frame clones and leaves some out. Among 100,000 to 150,000 clones listed, around 77% were seen once. Sequenced: PBMCs. The receptors were gathered from a woman aged 45-65 years in good health and CMV-seronegative. CDR3s include the opening cysteine and the closing phenylalanine or tryptophan. The D gene is left open where the match is weak. Clone size is given for some rows only: seen once, a few or many times, or a class if the clone is expanded.

V,size,D,J,CDR3,DNA
TRBV2,-,TRBD1,TRBJ2-7,CASSDRQGASYEQYF,TGTGCCAGCAGTGATCGGCAGGGGGCCTCCTACGAGCAGTACTTC
TRBV7-3,-,-,TRBJ2-3,CASSLRSSDPDTQYF,TGTGCCAGCAGCTTACGGTCCAGCGACCCAGATACGCAGTATTTT
TRBV5-1,-,-,TRBJ2-3,CASGATLSTDTQYF,TGCGCCAGCGGCGCGACTCTAAGCACAGATACGCAGTATTTT
TRBV29-1,-,TRBD2,TRBJ2-6,CSVDGGAANSGANVLTF,TGCAGCGTTGACGGGGGGGCTGCCAACTCTGGGGCCAACGTCCTGACTTTC
TRBV30,once,TRBD1,TRBJ2-7,CAWKTGFSYEQYF,TGTGCCTGGAAGACAGGGTTCTCCTACGAGCAGTACTTC
TRBV19,-,-,TRBJ2-2,CASSPRTAPNTGELFF,TGTGCCAGTAGTCCCAGGACAGCCCCGAACACCGGGGAGCTGTTTTTT
TRBV10-3,once,-,TRBJ2-5,CAMRRDPTQTQYF,TGTGCCATGAGGAGGGATCCCACTCAGACCCAGTACTTC
TRBV7-2,-,TRBD2,TRBJ2-7,CASSLDVTSGDSYEQYF,TGTGCCAGCAGCTTAGACGTGACTAGCGGGGACTCCTACGAGCAGTACTTC
TRBV7-9,few,-,TRBJ1-1,CASSATDSRTEAFF,TGTGCCAGCAGCGCGACCGACTCAAGGACTGAAGCTTTCTTT
TRBV19,-,-,TRBJ1-4,CASSRGTGPTNEKLFF,TGTGCCAGTAGTAGGGGCACAGGACCTACTAATGAAAAACTGTTTTTT
TRBV27,few,-,TRBJ1-2,CASSLKLARNNYGYTF,TGTGCCAGCAGTTTAAAACTAGCCAGAAATAACTATGGCTACACCTTC
TRBV7-9,-,-,TRBJ2-5,CASILGTQGLQETQYF,TGTGCCAGCATCTTGGGGACACAGGGACTACAAGAGACCCAGTACTTC
TRBV4-3,-,-,TRBJ2-1,CASSLLERRGHEQFF,TGCGCCAGCAGCCTCCTAGAGCGCAGGGGTCATGAGCAGTTCTTC
TRBV30,-,TRBD1,TRBJ1-2,CAWRMGGQGYGYTF,TGTGCCTGGAGGATGGGAGGACAGGGCTATGGCTACACCTTC
TRBV2,-,TRBD1,TRBJ2-2,CASILTGVNTGELFF,TGTGCCAGCATATTGACAGGGGTGAACACCGGGGAGCTGTTTTTT